Below, one T cell receptor beta chain is given with its context. What it binds is unknown. This entry is derived from a study of T cells after yellow fever vaccination. The study's findings and limits: Abundant clonotypes from the bulk population could have been carried over as contaminants into FACS-sorted repertoires.

TCRdb processed the 5' RACE reads anew with MiXCR; each CDR3 protein has one entry. The table shows around 360,000 distinct CDR3 sequences, with 11% occurring only once. This CDR3 spans 16 amino acids. Trimming took 5 bases from V and 5 from J; bases not matched to a gene: 12. CDR1 and CDR2 from the germline V gene are MNHNS and SASEGT. The source material was PBMCs, sampled on the day of the first yellow fever vaccination. This clonotype originated in a man in his late teens or twenties who received the YFV17D yellow fever vaccine. The chain has TRBV6-1 and TRBJ1-5; 7 bases match TRBD1. The CDR3 bases are TGTGCCAGCAGTCATCTAGGGAGGGGGCTCGATCAGCCCCAGCATTTT. It encodes CASSHLGRGLDQPQHF.